A selection of T cell receptor beta chains follows, all from one sample in a study of T-cell reconstitution after alpha-beta-depleted transplantation in children. TCRdb used MiXCR to reprocess the PCR reads, holding one entry per CDR3 protein. In the table there are 330,000 or so distinct CDR3 sequences, 10% of which are singletons. The sequences come from PBMCs, collected before TCRalphabeta/CD19-depleted stem cell transplant. The receptors come from a boy younger than two with acute myeloid leukemia, due to receive a stem cell transplant. Both conserved end residues are part of each CDR3. D genes are given only for firm matches. The listing skips clone size in some rows; elsewhere it reads once, few, many or a size class.

CDR3 DNA	CDR3 protein	V gene	J gene	D gene	clone size
TGTGCCAGCTCACCACCTAGGAGGGTGGACAGGAAAAGCACCGGGGAGCTGTTTTTT	CASSPPRRVDRKSTGELFF	TRBV18	TRBJ2-2	NA	few
TGTGCCAGCAGCTTAGGCCAGGGGATATACAATGAGCAGTTCTTC	CASSLGQGIYNEQFF	TRBV7-2	TRBJ2-1	NA	many
TGTGCCATCAGTGCTACAGATACGCAGTATTTT	CAISATDTQYF	TRBV10-3	TRBJ2-3	NA	many
TGTGCCAGCAGCCCTACGGGACTAGCGAACCCAGATACGCAGTATTTT	CASSPTGLANPDTQYF	TRBV5-5	TRBJ2-3	TRBD2	few
TGTGCCAGCAGCGAGATCGGGGCTTCCTACGAGCAGTACTTC	CASSEIGASYEQYF	TRBV7-3	TRBJ2-7	NA	many
TGTGCCAGCAGCGTAGTTGGAGGGAGAGGCGAGCAGTTCTTC	CASSVVGGRGEQFF	TRBV9	TRBJ2-1	NA	many
TGCAGTGCTCACTCACTTCGTCCCGCAACTAATGAAAAACTGTTTTTT	CSAHSLRPATNEKLFF	TRBV20-1	TRBJ1-4	NA	few
TGCAGTGCCAAGGGGAGAGTGGTAAACATTCAGTACTTC	CSAKGRVVNIQYF	TRBV20-1	TRBJ2-4	NA	few
TGTGCCAGCAGGCCCGGGACAGGGGCGTTGGAGGAGACCCAGTACTTC	CASRPGTGALEETQYF	TRBV6-1	TRBJ2-5	TRBD1	NA
TGCGCCAGCAGCCAAGTCCTAGCGACGAGGTCGAGAAACATTCAGTACTTC	CASSQVLATRSRNIQYF	TRBV4-3	TRBJ2-4	NA	many
TGCAGTGCTAGGCTCGGGACTAGCGGGGAAGAGACCCAGTACTTC	CSARLGTSGEETQYF	TRBV20-1	TRBJ2-5	TRBD2	few
TGTGCCACCAGTGATTTAACTAGCGGGAACCAAGAGACCCAGTACTTC	CATSDLTSGNQETQYF	TRBV24-1	TRBJ2-5	TRBD2	many
TGCGCCAGCAGCTTGACCATCAATGAGCAGTTCTTC	CASSLTINEQFF	TRBV5-1	TRBJ2-1	NA	many
TGTGCCAGCAGCTTACCTACCGCTACCAAAAACATTCAGTACTTC	CASSLPTATKNIQYF	TRBV11-3	TRBJ2-4	NA	NA
TGTGCCAGCAGCTTAGGAGGCAGTTTCCGCTACGAGCAGTACTTC	CASSLGGSFRYEQYF	TRBV7-8	TRBJ2-7	NA	many
TGTGCCACCAGTGATTCGCCGCACAGCGGGAGAAACACCGGGGAGCTGTTTTTT	CATSDSPHSGRNTGELFF	TRBV24-1	TRBJ2-2	TRBD2	many
TGTGCCAGCAGTTCTGACAGGGGGCTTTTCTACGAGCAGTACTTC	CASSSDRGLFYEQYF	TRBV2	TRBJ2-7	TRBD1	NA
TGTGCCAGCAGCTTAGGAACCGGGACAGCCTTCACAGATACGCAGTATTTT	CASSLGTGTAFTDTQYF	TRBV7-7	TRBJ2-3	TRBD1	many
TGTGCCAGCAGCTTTTACAGGGTCGGAGGGGAGCTGTTTTTT	CASSFYRVGGELFF	TRBV5-6	TRBJ2-2	NA	few
TGTGCCAGCAGTTGGCAGGACAATCAGCCCCAGCATTTT	CASSWQDNQPQHF	TRBV12-3/TRBV12-4	TRBJ1-5	NA	many
TGTGCCAGCATTATGTTTGACGGGGGGGCCTACAATGAGCAGTTCTTC	CASIMFDGGAYNEQFF	TRBV12-3/TRBV12-4	TRBJ2-1	TRBD2	few
TGCAGTGCTAGTGGGGTTACCTACGAGCAGTACTTC	CSASGVTYEQYF	TRBV20-1	TRBJ2-7	NA	NA
TGCGCCAGCAGCTTCAGTTCCGGGCCTGGGGGGCAAGAGACCCAGTACTTC	CASSFSSGPGGQETQYF	TRBV5-1	TRBJ2-5	NA	NA
TGTGCCAGCAGTTTGGTAGAGGAAGAGACCCAGTACTTC	CASSLVEEETQYF	TRBV27	TRBJ2-5	NA	NA
TGCGCCAGCAGCCTTGACGCCGGAGGGTACGCTGAAGCTTTCTTT	CASSLDAGGYAEAFF	TRBV5-1	TRBJ1-1	NA	few
TGTGCCAGCAGCTTGGGCAGCGGGAGCTCCTACAATGAGCAGTTCTTC	CASSLGSGSSYNEQFF	TRBV7-9	TRBJ2-1	TRBD2	few
TGTGCCAGCAGTTTAAGGAGCGGGGGGGCTTTAGATACGCAGTATTTT	CASSLRSGGALDTQYF	TRBV12-3/TRBV12-4	TRBJ2-3	TRBD2	many
TGTGCCAGCAGCCCCGACGGGACTTCAGCTAACTATGGCTACACCTTC	CASSPDGTSANYGYTF	TRBV7-6	TRBJ1-2	NA	many
TGTGCCAGCAGCGCGGTCCTAGCGAACACCGGGGAGCTGTTTTTT	CASSAVLANTGELFF	TRBV7-9	TRBJ2-2	NA	many
TGTGCCAGCAGTTTAGTGGGGGCGGAGGAGACCCAGTACTTC	CASSLVGAEETQYF	TRBV7-9	TRBJ2-5	NA	NA
TGTGCCAGCAGCTTGGGGACATCCTATGGCTACACCTTC	CASSLGTSYGYTF	TRBV5-6	TRBJ1-2	NA	many
TGTGCCATCAGACCGGGTGCCTCCTACGAGCAGTACTTC	CAIRPGASYEQYF	TRBV10-3	TRBJ2-7	NA	many
TGTGCCAGCAGCCCGCTTGACCCCGCGGGGCCTGGAAACACCATATATTTT	CASSPLDPAGPGNTIYF	TRBV7-9	TRBJ1-3	NA	many
TGTGCCAGTGCCGGGACAGGATCAGATACGCAGTATTTT	CASAGTGSDTQYF	TRBV11-3	TRBJ2-3	TRBD1	many
TGTGCCAGCAGCTTGCAGGACAGGGCGGTTGGCTACACCTTC	CASSLQDRAVGYTF	TRBV5-5	TRBJ1-2	TRBD1	many
TGTGCCAGCAGCTTCTGGCAGGGGCAAGAGACCCAGTACTTC	CASSFWQGQETQYF	TRBV7-9	TRBJ2-5	NA	many
TGTGCCAGCAGTTTTGTCGGGACAGGGTACGAGCAGTACTTC	CASSFVGTGYEQYF	TRBV12-3/TRBV12-4	TRBJ2-7	TRBD1	NA
TGCGCCAGCAGCCAGACAGGTCCCTCCTACGAGCAGTACTTC	CASSQTGPSYEQYF	TRBV5-1	TRBJ2-7	NA	many
TGCGCCAGCAGCTTATCCGGGGACAACTATGGCTACACCTTC	CASSLSGDNYGYTF	TRBV5-1	TRBJ1-2	NA	NA
TGTGCCAGCAGCCAGACTCCGGGATCAAACATTCAGTACTTC	CASSQTPGSNIQYF	TRBV14	TRBJ2-4	NA	many
TGCAGCGTTGAGTATGGCTACACCTTC	CSVEYGYTF	TRBV29-1	TRBJ1-2	NA	many
TGCAGCGCCCTCCCACGCTTAAATGAGCAGTTCTTC	CSALPRLNEQFF	TRBV29-1	TRBJ2-1	NA	many
TGTGCCAGCAGTGAGTTTGCGGGTCTAGCGGCACTCGATACGCAGTATTTT	CASSEFAGLAALDTQYF	TRBV25-1	TRBJ2-3	TRBD2	many